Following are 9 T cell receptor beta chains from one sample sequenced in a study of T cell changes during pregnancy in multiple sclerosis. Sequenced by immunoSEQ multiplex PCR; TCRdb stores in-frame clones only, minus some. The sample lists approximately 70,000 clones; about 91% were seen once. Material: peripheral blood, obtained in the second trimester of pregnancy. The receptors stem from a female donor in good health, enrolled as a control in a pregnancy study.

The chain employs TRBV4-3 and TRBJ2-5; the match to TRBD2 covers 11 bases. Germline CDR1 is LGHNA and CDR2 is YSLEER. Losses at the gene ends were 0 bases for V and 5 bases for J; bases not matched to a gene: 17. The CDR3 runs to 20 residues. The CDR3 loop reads CASSQDPTWGSGRGEETQYF. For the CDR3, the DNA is TGCGCCAGCAGCCAAGATCCGACATGGGGTAGCGGGAGGGGCGAGGAGACCCAGTACTTC.

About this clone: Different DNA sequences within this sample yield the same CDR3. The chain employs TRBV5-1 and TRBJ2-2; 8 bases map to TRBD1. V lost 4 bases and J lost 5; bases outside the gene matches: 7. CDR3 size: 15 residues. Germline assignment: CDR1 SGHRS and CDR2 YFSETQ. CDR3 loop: CASSPGQGGTGELFF. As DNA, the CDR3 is TGCGCCAGCAGCCCCGGACAGGGAGGAACCGGGGAGCTGTTTTTT.

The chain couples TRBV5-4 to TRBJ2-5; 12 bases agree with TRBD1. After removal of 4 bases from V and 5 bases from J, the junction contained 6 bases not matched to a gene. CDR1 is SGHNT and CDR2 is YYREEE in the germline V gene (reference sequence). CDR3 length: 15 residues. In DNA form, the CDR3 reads TGTGCCAGCAGCGATGGGACAGGGGGCGTGGAGACCCAGTACTTC. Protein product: CASSDGTGGVETQYF.

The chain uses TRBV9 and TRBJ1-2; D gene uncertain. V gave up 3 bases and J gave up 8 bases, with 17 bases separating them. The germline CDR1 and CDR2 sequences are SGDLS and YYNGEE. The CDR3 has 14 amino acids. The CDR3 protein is CASSESGGVEGYTF. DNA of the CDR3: TGTGCCAGCAGCGAATCGGGCGGGGTGGAAGGCTACACCTTC.

CDR3 nucleotide sequence: TGTGCCAGCAGCTTACCCCGGAGACTAGCCGGGAGACAAGAGACCCAGTACTTC. This sequence encodes CASSLPRRLAGRQETQYF. The chain couples TRBV7-8 to TRBJ2-5; 7 bases are shared with TRBD2. Germline-derived CDR1 and CDR2 are SGHVS and FQNEAQ. The J segment lost 2 bases and the V segment lost 2 bases, leaving 14 bases of the junction unmatched. The CDR3 is made up of 18 amino acids.

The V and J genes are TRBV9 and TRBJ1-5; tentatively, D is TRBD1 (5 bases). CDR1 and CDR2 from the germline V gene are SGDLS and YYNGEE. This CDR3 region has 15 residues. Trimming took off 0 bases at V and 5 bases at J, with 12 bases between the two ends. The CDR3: CASSVDGRADQPQHF. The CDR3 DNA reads TGTGCCAGCAGCGTAGACGGCAGGGCCGATCAGCCCCAGCATTTT.

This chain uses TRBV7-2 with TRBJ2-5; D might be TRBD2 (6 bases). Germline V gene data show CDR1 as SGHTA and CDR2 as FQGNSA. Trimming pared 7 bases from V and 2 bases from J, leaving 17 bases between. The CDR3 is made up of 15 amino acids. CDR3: CASNPGRRGQETQYF. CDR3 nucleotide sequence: TGTGCCAGCAACCCTGGGAGGCGCGGGCAAGAGACCCAGTACTTC.

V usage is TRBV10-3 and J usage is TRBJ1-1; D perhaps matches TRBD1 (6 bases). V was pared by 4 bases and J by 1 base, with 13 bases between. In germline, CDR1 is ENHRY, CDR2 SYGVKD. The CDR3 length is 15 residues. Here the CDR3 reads CAISAGGASNTEAFF. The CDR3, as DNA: TGTGCCATCAGTGCGGGGGGGGCTTCGAACACTGAAGCTTTCTTT.

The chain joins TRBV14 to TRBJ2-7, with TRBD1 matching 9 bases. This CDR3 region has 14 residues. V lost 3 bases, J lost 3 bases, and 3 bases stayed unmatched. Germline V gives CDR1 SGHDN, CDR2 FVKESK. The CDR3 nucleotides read TGTGCCAGCAGCCACGGGACAGGGCTCTACGAGCAGTACTTC. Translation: CASSHGTGLYEQYF.